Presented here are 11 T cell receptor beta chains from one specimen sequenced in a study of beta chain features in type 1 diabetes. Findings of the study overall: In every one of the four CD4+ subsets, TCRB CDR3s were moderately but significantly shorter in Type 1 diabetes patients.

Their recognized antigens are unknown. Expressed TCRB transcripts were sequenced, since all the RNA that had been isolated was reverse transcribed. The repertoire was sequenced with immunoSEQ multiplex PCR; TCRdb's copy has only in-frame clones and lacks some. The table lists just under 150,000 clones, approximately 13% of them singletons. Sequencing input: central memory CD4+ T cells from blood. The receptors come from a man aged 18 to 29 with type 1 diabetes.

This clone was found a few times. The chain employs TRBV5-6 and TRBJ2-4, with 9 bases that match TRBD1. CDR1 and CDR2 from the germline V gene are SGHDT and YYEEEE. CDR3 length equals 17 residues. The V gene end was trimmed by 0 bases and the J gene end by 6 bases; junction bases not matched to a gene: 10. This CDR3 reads CASSLGAGTGYGNIQYF. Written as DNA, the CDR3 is TGTGCCAGCAGCTTGGGAGCGGGGACAGGGTATGGAAACATTCAGTACTTC.

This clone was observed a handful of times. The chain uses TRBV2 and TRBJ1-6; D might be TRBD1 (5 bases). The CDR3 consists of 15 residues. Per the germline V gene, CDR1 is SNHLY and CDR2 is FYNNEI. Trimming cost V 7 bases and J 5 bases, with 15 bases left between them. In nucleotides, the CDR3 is TGTGCCAGCACCCTACGAAGGGGCGATAATTCACCCCTCCACTTT. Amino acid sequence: CASTLRRGDNSPLHF.

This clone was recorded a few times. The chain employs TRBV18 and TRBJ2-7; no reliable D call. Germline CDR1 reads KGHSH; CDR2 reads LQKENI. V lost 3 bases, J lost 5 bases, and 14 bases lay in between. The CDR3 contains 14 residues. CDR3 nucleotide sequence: TGTGCCAGCTCACCTGCCCACTCTCTGAACGAGCAGTACTTC. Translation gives CASSPAHSLNEQYF.

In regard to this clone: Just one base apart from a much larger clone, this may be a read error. The CDR3 sequence: CASSRDTYEQYF. CDR3 nucleotide sequence: TGTGCCAGCAGCCGGGACACCTACGAGCAGTACTTC. The chain has TRBV5-4 and TRBJ2-7; a weak D match, TRBD1 (6 bases). The V gene's germline CDR1 is SGHNT and CDR2 YYREEE (reference sequence). CDR3 size: 12 residues. V lost 4 bases to trimming and J lost 2 bases, with 7 bases between them.

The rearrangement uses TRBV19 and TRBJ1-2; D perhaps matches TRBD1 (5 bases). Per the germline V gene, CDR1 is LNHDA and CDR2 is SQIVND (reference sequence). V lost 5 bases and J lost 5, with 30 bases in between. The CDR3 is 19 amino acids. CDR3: CASSQPGKGTPILSYGYTF. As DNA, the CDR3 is TGTGCCAGTAGTCAGCCCGGGAAAGGGACTCCGATACTTTCGTATGGCTACACCTTC.

CDR3 protein: CGSLRQSGEQYF. DNA of the CDR3: TGTGGCTCGCTCCGTCAAAGCGGCGAGCAGTACTTC. The rearrangement links TRBV7-9 to TRBJ2-7; TRBD2 is a possible D gene (5 bases). The germline CDR1 and CDR2 sequences are SEHNR and FQNEAQ (reference sequence). This CDR3 is built from 12 residues.

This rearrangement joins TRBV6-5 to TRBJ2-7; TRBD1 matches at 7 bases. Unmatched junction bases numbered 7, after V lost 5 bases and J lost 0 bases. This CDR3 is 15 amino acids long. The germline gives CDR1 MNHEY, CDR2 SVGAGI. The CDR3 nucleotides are TGTGCCAGCAGTCCGGGACAGAGTAACTCCTACGAGCAGTACTTC. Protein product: CASSPGQSNSYEQYF.

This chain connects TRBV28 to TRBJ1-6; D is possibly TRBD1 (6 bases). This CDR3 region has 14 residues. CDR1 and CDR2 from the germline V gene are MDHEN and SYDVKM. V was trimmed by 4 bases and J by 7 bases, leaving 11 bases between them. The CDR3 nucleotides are TGTGCCAGCAGTTCCTACAGGGAGAATTCACCCCTCCACTTT. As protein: CASSSYRENSPLHF.

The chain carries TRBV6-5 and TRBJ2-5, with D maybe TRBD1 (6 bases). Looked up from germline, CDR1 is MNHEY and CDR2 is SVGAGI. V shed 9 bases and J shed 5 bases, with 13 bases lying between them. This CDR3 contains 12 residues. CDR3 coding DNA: TGTGCCAGTCCCAGGGGTAGGGAGACCCAGTACTTC. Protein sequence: CASPRGRETQYF.

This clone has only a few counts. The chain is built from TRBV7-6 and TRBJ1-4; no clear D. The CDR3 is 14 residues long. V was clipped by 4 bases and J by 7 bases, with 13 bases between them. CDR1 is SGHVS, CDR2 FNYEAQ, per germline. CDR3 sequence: CASSSLEGGEKLFF. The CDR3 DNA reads TGTGCCAGCAGCTCACTGGAGGGTGGTGAAAAACTGTTTTTT.

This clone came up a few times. For the CDR3, the DNA is TGTGCCTGGAGTGTACGGGGGGTTGGGAATCAGCCCCAGCATTTT. It is translated as CAWSVRGVGNQPQHF. This chain links TRBV30 with TRBJ1-5; D is possibly TRBD1 (5 bases). V was clipped by 0 bases and J by 4 bases, with 13 bases between them. This CDR3 is built from 15 residues. CDR1 and CDR2 (germline): GTSNPN, SVGIG (reference sequence).